This is a list of T cell receptor beta chains from one sample in a study of T cell responses to AZD1222 COVID-19 vaccine. Sequencing used immunoSEQ multiplex PCR; TCRdb keeps in-frame clones, though not all of them. The repertoire holds about 120,000 clones, with 85% to 90% as singletons. Material: peripheral blood, obtained on day 0 of AZD1222 vaccination. The receptors stem from an adult in good health. Each CDR3 is given without its conserved first and last residue.

v_call cdr3_aa
TRBV27 ASRSLGTGELF
TRBV18 ASSPERTGGMNTEAF
TRBV11-2 ASSSDYNTGELF
TRBV6-5 ASSYLDSSYEQY
TRBV7-2 ASSLDYYEQY
TRBV5-4 ASSSGGEQGNQPQH
TRBV11-2 ASSLNSLNSPLH
TRBV6-5 ASSPYRGGAYEQY
TRBV19 ASTRGASAEEQF
TRBV7-9 ASSSEGDTQY
TRBV28 ASSNSGGRSYEQY
TRBV28 ASSAGQGGETQY
TRBV15 ATSRDRGGAQPQH
TRBV29-1 SVEGGTEAF
TRBV6-4 ASSEKGGTEAF
TRBV18 ASSPVRGVTPSDTQY
TRBV7-2 ASSSPGGETQY
TRBV3-1/TRBV3-2 ASSRRGTNEKLF
TRBV24-1 ATSDPQANTGELF
TRBV28 ASSSPAGANTEAF
TRBV28 ASSIWGQGKVGELF
TRBV7-2 ASSKSSGANVLT
TRBV6-5 ASRDSYNTGELF
TRBV7-3 ASSSQPTSGRNPGELF
TRBV12-3/TRBV12-4 ASSFSDGYT
TRBV27 ASNSGSVGEQY
TRBV2 ASSAGPPGMSLH
TRBV10-3 AITPRRGLGTGELF